This section outlines one T cell receptor (beta chain) sequence together with its context. This sample stems from a study of OX40 agonist ivuxolimab in advanced cancers. Germline lookup yields CDR1 MNHNS and CDR2 SASEGT. This CDR3 comprises 14 residues. Deletions cut 6 bases from V and 2 bases from J, with 14 bases between. Generated by immunoSEQ multiplex PCR, the TCRdb table keeps only in-frame clones and is missing some. The repertoire holds 20,000 to 25,000 clones, with 85% to 95% as singletons. This TCR derives from an adult with an advanced solid tumor such as melanoma, head and neck, liver or kidney cancer. The specimen was CD4+ or CD8+ T cells sorted from blood, collected in a trial of the OX40 agonist ivuxolimab. The gene calls are TRBV6-1 and TRBJ2-7, with D maybe TRBD1 (5 bases). The CDR3 is CASRDLGQTYEQYF. The CDR3 DNA is TGTGCCAGCAGGGACCTAGGACAAACCTACGAGCAGTACTTC.